This entry lists 18 T cell receptor beta chains sequenced from one sample in a study of vaccination and CD4 T cells after COVID-19. Via MiXCR, TCRdb re-called the PCR reads, giving one row per CDR3 protein. This table has approximately 20,000 distinct CDR3 sequences, around 60% appearing once. Sequencing used CD4+ T cells from blood, obtained before SARS-CoV-2 vaccination. The receptors here all came from a human donor who had recovered from COVID-19.

The chain carries TRBV4-1 and TRBJ1-5; tentative D call: TRBD1 (6 bases). Germline V gene sequence: CDR1 MGHRA, CDR2 YSYEKL. Trimming removed 3 bases at V and 7 bases at J, with 19 bases between. The length of the CDR3 is 16 residues. The CDR3 loop is CASSQGGGDSGQPQHF. In DNA, the CDR3 is TGCGCCAGCAGCCAGGGGGGCGGTGACTCCGGGCAGCCCCAGCATTTT.

The chain recombines TRBV10-3 with TRBJ2-2; D may be TRBD1 (6 bases). The CDR3 runs to 16 residues. Germline CDR1 and CDR2: ENHRY and SYGVKD. Trimming pared 0 bases from V and 1 base from J, leaving 9 bases between. This chain's CDR3 is CAISESPGQNTGELFF. Here the CDR3 DNA reads TGTGCCATCAGTGAGTCTCCGGGACAGAACACCGGGGAGCTGTTTTTT.

The chain joins TRBV2 to TRBJ2-3, with a weak D call TRBD1 (5 bases). Germline V gene data show CDR1 as SNHLY and CDR2 as FYNNEI. The V gene lost 3 bases and the J gene lost 1 base, with 14 bases spanning the gap. This CDR3 is 16 amino acids long. CDR3 sequence (DNA): TGTGCCAGCAGTGACTGGGGCAGTCTTCGCACAGATACGCAGTATTTT. Translation: CASSDWGSLRTDTQYF.

The CDR3 spells CASSRPGGDQPQHF. The CDR3 DNA reads TGTGCCAGCAGTCGCCCCGGAGGCGATCAGCCCCAGCATTTT. V is TRBV6-1 and J is TRBJ1-5; D call uncertain. Per germline, CDR1 MNHNS and CDR2 SASEGT. Trimming pared 5 bases from V and 5 bases from J, leaving 13 bases between. The length of the CDR3 is 14 residues.

The chain combines TRBV29-1 with TRBJ2-5, with TRBD2 matching over 7 bases. CDR3 length equals 14 residues. The germline V gene has CDR1 SQVTM and CDR2 ANQGSEA. V trimming: 6 bases; J trimming: 4 bases; junction bases outside the gene matches: 11. CDR3 DNA sequence: TGCAGCGTGCGAGCGGGAACCCAGGGAGAGACCCAGTACTTC. This encodes CSVRAGTQGETQYF.

The J gene is TRBJ1-5, the V gene TRBV6-1; 7 bases line up with TRBD1. V was clipped by 7 bases and J by 0 bases; unmatched bases: 12. CDR1 MNHNS and CDR2 SASEGT come from the germline V gene. The CDR3 totals 17 residues. In nucleotides, the CDR3 is TGTGCCAGCAACGTGGACAGGCAACGCTCTAGCAATCAGCCCCAGCATTTT. This codes for CASNVDRQRSSNQPQHF.

The CDR3 DNA is TGTGCCAGCAGTTTATACGGACCCTACGAGCAGTACTTC. It codes for CASSLYGPYEQYF. The V call is TRBV28, the J call TRBJ2-7; D unresolved. This CDR3 has 13 residues. Trimming took off 1 base at V and 2 bases at J, with 6 bases between the two ends. Germline V CDR1 and CDR2: MDHEN, SYDVKM.

This chain connects TRBV6-4 to TRBJ1-2; D gene uncertain. Trimming left V 4 bases short and J 7 bases short, with 16 bases between. Germline assignment: CDR1 MRHNA and CDR2 SNTAGT. CDR3 length equals 14 residues. CDR3 region: CASSVGREDCGYTF. The CDR3 nucleotides are TGTGCCAGCAGTGTTGGCAGAGAGGACTGTGGCTACACCTTC.

This clonotype came up a few times. V gene TRBV20-1 combines with J gene TRBJ1-1, with D possibly being TRBD1 (6 bases). Germline V gene lookup returns CDR1 DFQATT and CDR2 SNEGSKA (reference sequence). This CDR3 contains 13 residues. V dropped 6 bases and J dropped 1 base, with 12 bases sitting between them. CDR3 DNA sequence: TGCAGTGCGTTTCAACAGGGGAACACTGAAGCTTTCTTT. Amino acids: CSAFQQGNTEAFF.

V is TRBV20-1 and J is TRBJ2-7, with TRBD1 identical over 8 bases. This CDR3 is 14 amino acids long. The germline CDR1 and CDR2 sequences are DFQATT and SNEGSKA (reference sequence). V gave up 6 bases and J gave up 3 bases; unmatched junction bases: 10. The DNA of the CDR3 is TGCAGTGCAGAGGACAGGGATCCAAACTACGAGCAGTACTTC. Its protein product is CSAEDRDPNYEQYF.

This clonotype has more than one count but fewer than ten. V gene TRBV11-3 combines with J gene TRBJ2-3; 9 bases line up with TRBD2. Looked up from germline, CDR1 is SGHNT and CDR2 is YENEEA. The junction had 2 bases not matched to a gene; V was cut back by 5 bases and J by 5 bases. The CDR3 is made up of 13 amino acids. CDR3 DNA: TGTGCCAGCAGCCCGCGGGGGGGAGATACGCAGTATTTT. Amino acids: CASSPRGGDTQYF. The full variable domain, rest sourced from reference TRBV11-3 and TRBJ2-3, is EAGVVQSPRYKIIEKKQPVAFWCNPISGHNTLYWYLQNLGQGPELLIRYENEEAVDDSQLPKDRFSAERLKGVDSTLKIQPAELGDSAVYLCASSPRGGDTQYFGPGTRLTVL.

The rearrangement uses TRBV7-6 and TRBJ1-1; the D is unclear. CDR3 size: 15 residues. In germline, CDR1 is SGHVS, CDR2 FNYEAQ. V was cut by 1 base and J by 0 bases, with 9 bases left in between. The CDR3 DNA reads as TGTGCCAGCAGCTTAGGACCCAGCATGAACACTGAAGCTTTCTTT. Translated, it gives CASSLGPSMNTEAFF.

The chain employs TRBV5-4 and TRBJ2-4, with 9 bases identical to TRBD1. Germline assignment: CDR1 SGHNT and CDR2 YYREEE (reference sequence). The CDR3 contains 17 residues. The junction had 8 bases not matched to a gene; V was cut back by 4 bases and J by 0 bases. The CDR3 loop reads CASSRDREGIAKNIQYF. The DNA of the CDR3 is TGTGCCAGCAGCCGGGACAGGGAAGGAATAGCCAAAAACATTCAGTACTTC.

This chain uses TRBV19 with TRBJ1-5; D might be TRBD1 (5 bases). Germline V gene lookup returns CDR1 LNHDA and CDR2 SQIVND (reference sequence). CDR3 length equals 17 residues. V was clipped by 1 base and J by 11 bases, with 24 bases between them. CDR3 sequence: CASSIAWTEQALKAQHF. Written as DNA, the CDR3 is TGTGCCAGTAGTATAGCTTGGACCGAACAGGCCCTCAAGGCCCAGCATTTT.

This chain connects TRBV2 to TRBJ2-7, with D maybe TRBD2 (6 bases). Deletions cut 7 bases from V and 4 bases from J, with 17 bases between. Germline V gene sequence: CDR1 SNHLY, CDR2 FYNNEI. This CDR3 spans 14 amino acids. The CDR3: CASKQSGLVYEQYF. The CDR3 DNA sequence: TGTGCCAGCAAACAAAGCGGGCTGGTTTACGAGCAGTACTTC.

The rearrangement uses TRBV7-6 and TRBJ1-5, with D unresolved. The germline V gene encodes CDR1 SGHVS and CDR2 FNYEAQ. CDR3 length: 14 residues. Deletions cut 0 bases from V and 7 bases from J, with 10 bases between. The CDR3 here is CASSLAGKEQPQHF. CDR3 DNA sequence: TGTGCCAGCAGCTTAGCCGGTAAGGAGCAGCCCCAGCATTTT.

This clonotype was seen a few times. CDR3: CASSARHWSEQYF. In DNA form, the CDR3 reads TGTGCCAGCAGCGCGAGACATTGGAGCGAGCAGTACTTC. This rearrangement joins TRBV6-1 to TRBJ2-7, with unresolved D. Per germline, CDR1 MNHNS and CDR2 SASEGT. V was trimmed by 6 bases and J by 6 bases, leaving 15 bases between them. CDR3 length: 13 amino acids.

The count of this clonotype is one. The rearrangement joins TRBV7-3 to TRBJ2-3; 10 nucleotides align to TRBD1. The CDR3 loop spans 16 amino acids. Germline-derived CDR1 and CDR2 are SGHTA and FQGTGA. V gave up 5 bases and J gave up 2 bases; unmatched junction bases: 7. The CDR3 loop is CASSPGDRGDTDTQYF. The CDR3 bases are TGTGCCAGCAGCCCAGGGGACAGGGGCGACACAGATACGCAGTATTTT.